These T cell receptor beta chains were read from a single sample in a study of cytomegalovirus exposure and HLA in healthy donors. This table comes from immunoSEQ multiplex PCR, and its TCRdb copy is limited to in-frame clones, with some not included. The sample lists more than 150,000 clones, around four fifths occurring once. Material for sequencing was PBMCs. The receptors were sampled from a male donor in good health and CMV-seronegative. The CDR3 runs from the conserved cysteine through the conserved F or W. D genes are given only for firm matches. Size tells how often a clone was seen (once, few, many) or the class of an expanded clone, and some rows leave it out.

CDR3 protein: CASSLEGSGAVSYEQYF; CDR3 DNA: TGTGCCAGCAGCTTAGAGGGTAGCGGGGCCGTCTCCTACGAGCAGTACTTC; J gene: TRBJ2-7; D gene: TRBD2; clone size: -; V gene: TRBV11-1
CDR3 protein: CASSYRHGQEPQHF; CDR3 DNA: TGTGCCAGCAGTTACCGACACGGCCAGGAGCCCCAGCATTTT; J gene: TRBJ1-5; D gene: -; clone size: -; V gene: TRBV6-4
CDR3 protein: CASSEGLAGVYEQFF; CDR3 DNA: TGTGCCAGCAGCGAGGGACTAGCGGGAGTATATGAGCAGTTCTTC; J gene: TRBJ2-1; D gene: TRBD2; clone size: -; V gene: TRBV2
CDR3 protein: CASSLGTSGLPYEQYF; CDR3 DNA: TGCGCCAGCAGCTTAGGGACTAGCGGTCTTCCCTACGAGCAGTACTTC; J gene: TRBJ2-7; D gene: TRBD2; clone size: -; V gene: TRBV5-1
CDR3 protein: CASSSFYEQYF; CDR3 DNA: TGTGCCAGCAGTTCCTTCTACGAGCAGTACTTC; J gene: TRBJ2-7; D gene: -; clone size: -; V gene: TRBV6-5
CDR3 protein: CASSLGTNSYGYTF; CDR3 DNA: TGTGCCAGCAGCTTAGGAACGAATAGCTATGGCTACACCTTC; J gene: TRBJ1-2; D gene: -; clone size: -; V gene: TRBV7-2
CDR3 protein: CASSRDRGETQYF; CDR3 DNA: TGTGCCAGCAGCCGGGACAGGGGCGAGACCCAGTACTTC; J gene: TRBJ2-5; D gene: TRBD1; clone size: -; V gene: TRBV27
CDR3 protein: CASTQSDRGYEQYF; CDR3 DNA: TGCGCCAGCACCCAATCGGACAGGGGCTACGAGCAGTACTTC; J gene: TRBJ2-7; D gene: TRBD1; clone size: few; V gene: TRBV5-1
CDR3 protein: CASSLARGLQFEQFF; CDR3 DNA: TGTGCCAGCAGCTTGGCCCGAGGGCTACAATTCGAGCAGTTCTTC; J gene: TRBJ2-1; D gene: -; clone size: -; V gene: TRBV5-4
CDR3 protein: CASSLAPGPIGNTIYF; CDR3 DNA: TGTGCCAGCAGCTTAGCGCCAGGCCCGATTGGAAACACCATATATTTT; J gene: TRBJ1-3; D gene: -; clone size: -; V gene: TRBV7-2
CDR3 protein: CASSLGGVRAADTQYF; CDR3 DNA: TGTGCCAGCAGCTTAGGAGGAGTCAGGGCGGCAGATACGCAGTATTTT; J gene: TRBJ2-3; D gene: -; clone size: -; V gene: TRBV7-9
CDR3 protein: CATSRDSGLPSNTEAFF; CDR3 DNA: TGTGCCACCAGCAGAGATTCGGGTCTTCCCTCGAACACTGAAGCTTTCTTT; J gene: TRBJ1-1; D gene: -; clone size: -; V gene: TRBV15
CDR3 protein: CAWRSGSLRVLAGGGSNEQFF; CDR3 DNA: TGTGCCTGGAGGTCGGGCTCATTAAGGGTTCTAGCGGGAGGTGGGAGTAATGAGCAGTTCTTC; J gene: TRBJ2-1; D gene: TRBD2; clone size: -; V gene: TRBV30
CDR3 protein: CASTGSYEQYF; CDR3 DNA: TGTGCCAGTACAGGGTCCTACGAGCAGTACTTC; J gene: TRBJ2-7; D gene: -; clone size: -; V gene: TRBV5-8
CDR3 protein: CASSYVTGGDGELFF; CDR3 DNA: TGTGCCAGCAGTTACGTAACAGGGGGCGACGGGGAGCTGTTTTTT; J gene: TRBJ2-2; D gene: TRBD1; clone size: -; V gene: TRBV6-5
CDR3 protein: CASSQLAGVPDTQYF; CDR3 DNA: TGCGCCAGCAGCCAACTAGCGGGAGTTCCAGATACGCAGTATTTT; J gene: TRBJ2-3; D gene: TRBD2; clone size: -; V gene: TRBV4-1
CDR3 protein: CASSQERAKLFF; CDR3 DNA: TGTGCCAGCAGCCAAGAGAGAGCAAAACTGTTTTTT; J gene: TRBJ1-4; D gene: -; clone size: -; V gene: TRBV14
CDR3 protein: CASSLEQGVTEAFF; CDR3 DNA: TGCGCCAGCAGCTTGGAACAGGGGGTCACTGAAGCTTTCTTT; J gene: TRBJ1-1; D gene: TRBD1; clone size: -; V gene: TRBV5-1
CDR3 protein: CASSRQGPPDEQYF; CDR3 DNA: TGCGCCAGCAGCCGACAGGGACCCCCGGACGAGCAGTACTTC; J gene: TRBJ2-7; D gene: TRBD1; clone size: -; V gene: TRBV5-1
CDR3 protein: CASSLKPGNTGELFF; CDR3 DNA: TGTGCCAGCAGCTTGAAGCCAGGGAACACCGGGGAGCTGTTTTTT; J gene: TRBJ2-2; D gene: -; clone size: -; V gene: TRBV5-4
CDR3 protein: CASSLRGGELTEAFF; CDR3 DNA: TGTGCCAGCAGCTTGCGGGGGGGCGAGCTCACTGAAGCTTTCTTT; J gene: TRBJ1-1; D gene: -; clone size: few; V gene: TRBV5-4
CDR3 protein: CASSPDSPPNSPLHF; CDR3 DNA: TGTGCCAGCTCACCGGACAGCCCTCCGAATTCACCCCTCCACTTT; J gene: TRBJ1-6; D gene: -; clone size: -; V gene: TRBV18
CDR3 protein: CASSTGLPNTEAFF; CDR3 DNA: TGTGCCAGTAGTACGGGACTCCCGAACACTGAAGCTTTCTTT; J gene: TRBJ1-1; D gene: -; clone size: -; V gene: TRBV19
CDR3 protein: CAISPGQGLDEAFF; CDR3 DNA: TGTGCCATCAGTCCTGGACAGGGGCTGGATGAAGCTTTCTTT; J gene: TRBJ1-1; D gene: TRBD1; clone size: -; V gene: TRBV10-3
CDR3 protein: CASSGQGNSNQPQHF; CDR3 DNA: TGTGCCAGCAGTGGACAGGGAAACAGCAATCAGCCCCAGCATTTT; J gene: TRBJ1-5; D gene: TRBD1; clone size: -; V gene: TRBV6-1
CDR3 protein: CASSEGGGELFF; CDR3 DNA: TGTGCCAGCAGTGAGGGGGGCGGGGAGCTGTTTTTT; J gene: TRBJ2-2; D gene: -; clone size: -; V gene: TRBV2